This T cell receptor beta chain was identified in a study of PD-1 blockade in classical Hodgkin lymphoma (TCRdb year 2020). About the study as a whole: The study used TCR beta sequencing and CyTOF to define a peripheral blood immune signature of response to PD-1 blockade in classical Hodgkin lymphoma. Findings and caveats that apply to the study as a whole: The study was restricted to a single clinical trial cohort, and the causes of repertoire differences, possibly disease activity or prior therapy, were left undefined. Newly diagnosed patients were reported to have lower baseline TCR diversity than healthy donors, and relapsed/refractory patients were reported to have lower baseline TCR diversity still.

The CDR3 covers 13 residues, taking in both the cysteine and the phenylalanine. Only the CDR3 part of the read is kept: 39 bases, read in frame from the first base. The V and J ends are trimmed by 7 bases and 8 bases, leaving 17 bases between them. CDR1 and CDR2, looked up from the germline V gene, are SGHTA and FQGNSA. The sample's time point label is to be understood as: newly diagnosed, previously untreated cHL patient sample. Magnetic negative selection with a Miltenyi CD4+ T cell isolation kit was used to purify CD4+ T cells from thawed PBMCs. PBMCs from patients with newly diagnosed, previously untreated classical Hodgkin lymphoma were sequenced as a comparison group for the relapsed/refractory trial patients. After peripheral blood was drawn into 8 mL Vacutainer Cell Preparation Tubes, PBMCs were isolated by centrifugation and then cryopreserved. Purified CD4+ and CD8+ fractions were generated only in cases for which an additional PBMC sample was available. On LS columns in a quadroMACS separator, the magnetically labelled cells were depleted, and the flow-through was collected as the purified fraction.

The Qiagen DNeasy kit was used to extract genomic DNA from unsorted PBMCs and from the negatively selected CD4+ and CD8+ fractions. TCR beta CDR3 regions were amplified by immunoSEQ multiplex PCR using primers annealing to V and J segments. A synthetic immune receptor repertoire was used to minimize amplification bias, and any residual bias was removed computationally once sequencing was done. The authors processed their data as follows. Repertoire diversity was quantified as the Shannon entropy index using custom Python scripts. Unsorted, CD4+ and CD8+ repertoires were analyzed separately, except for combined analyses in which CD4+ and CD8+ sequences were merged in silico. In its TCRdb copy, this immuneACCESS table keeps in-frame sequences only and misses some clones. Where compared with another copy, unresolved V genes explain less than half of these, and the others have no known cause. Clonal size and the V and J genes are those of that table, whereas D and trimming came from the DNA. This sample is represented by around 32,000 clones; 88% of them were singletons. Over 1% of the sample belongs to the ten largest clones.

Turning to this clone: Its antigen is unknown. Base quality data are lacking; no much larger clone is found one base away.

Rearrangement joined TRBV7-2 to TRBJ1-2; the D gene cannot be named for sure. The material sequenced was CD4+ T cells from blood. The sequence was obtained from a human donor with classical Hodgkin lymphoma. The bases are TGTGCCAGCACCCGAGACCGATCGGGCGGCTACACCTTC. Translated, this gives CASTRDRSGGYTF.